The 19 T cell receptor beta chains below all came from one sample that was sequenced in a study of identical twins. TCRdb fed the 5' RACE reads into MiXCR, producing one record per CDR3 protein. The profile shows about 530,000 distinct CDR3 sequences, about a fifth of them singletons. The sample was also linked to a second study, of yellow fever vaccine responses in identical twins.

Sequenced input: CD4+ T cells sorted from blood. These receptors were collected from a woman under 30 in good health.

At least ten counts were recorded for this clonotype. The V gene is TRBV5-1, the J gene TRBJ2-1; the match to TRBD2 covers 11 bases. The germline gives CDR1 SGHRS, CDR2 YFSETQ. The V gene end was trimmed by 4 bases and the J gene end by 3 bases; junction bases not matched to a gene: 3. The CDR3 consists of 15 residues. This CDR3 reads CASSQGLAGYNEQFF. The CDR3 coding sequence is TGCGCCAGCAGCCAAGGACTAGCGGGCTACAATGAGCAGTTCTTC.

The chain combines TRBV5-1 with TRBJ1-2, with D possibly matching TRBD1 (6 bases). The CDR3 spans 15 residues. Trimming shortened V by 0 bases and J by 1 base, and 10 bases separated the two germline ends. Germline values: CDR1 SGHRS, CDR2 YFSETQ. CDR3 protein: CASSLGDNYNYGYTF. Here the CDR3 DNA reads TGCGCCAGCAGCTTGGGGGACAATTATAACTATGGCTACACCTTC.

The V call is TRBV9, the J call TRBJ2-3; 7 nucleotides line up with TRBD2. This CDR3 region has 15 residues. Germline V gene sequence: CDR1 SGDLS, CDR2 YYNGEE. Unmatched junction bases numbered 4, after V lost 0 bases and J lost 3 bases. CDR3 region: CASSVAERDTDTQYF. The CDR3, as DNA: TGTGCCAGCAGCGTAGCGGAGCGGGATACAGATACGCAGTATTTT.

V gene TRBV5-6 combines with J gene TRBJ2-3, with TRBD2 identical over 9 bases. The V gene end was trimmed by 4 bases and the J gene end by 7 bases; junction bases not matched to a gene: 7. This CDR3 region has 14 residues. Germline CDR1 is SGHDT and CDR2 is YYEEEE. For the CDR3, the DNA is TGTGCCAGCAGCGCTCTAGCGGGATTCAATACGCAGTATTTT. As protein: CASSALAGFNTQYF.

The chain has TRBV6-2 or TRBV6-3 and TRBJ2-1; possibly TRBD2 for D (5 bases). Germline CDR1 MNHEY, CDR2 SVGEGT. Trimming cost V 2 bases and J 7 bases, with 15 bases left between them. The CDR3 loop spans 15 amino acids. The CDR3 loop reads CASSYGWERMNEQFF. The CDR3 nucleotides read TGTGCCAGCAGTTACGGGTGGGAGCGTATGAATGAGCAGTTCTTC.

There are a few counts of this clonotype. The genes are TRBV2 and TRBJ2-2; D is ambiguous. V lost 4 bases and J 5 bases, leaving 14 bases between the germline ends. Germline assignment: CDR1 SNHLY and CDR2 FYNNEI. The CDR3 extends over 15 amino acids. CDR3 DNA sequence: TGTGCCAGCAGTGTAGGATCAGCGTGGACCGGGGAGCTGTTTTTT. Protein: CASSVGSAWTGELFF.

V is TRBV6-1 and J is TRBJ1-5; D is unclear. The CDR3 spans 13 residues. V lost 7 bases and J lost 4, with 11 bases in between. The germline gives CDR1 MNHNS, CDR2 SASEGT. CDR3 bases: TGTGCCAGCATGCGGCAGCCAAATCAGCCCCAGCATTTT. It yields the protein CASMRQPNQPQHF.

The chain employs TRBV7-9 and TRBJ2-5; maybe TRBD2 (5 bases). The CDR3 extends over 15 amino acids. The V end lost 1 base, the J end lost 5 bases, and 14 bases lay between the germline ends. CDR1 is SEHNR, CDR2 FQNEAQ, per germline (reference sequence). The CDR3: CASSLGGPPGETQYF. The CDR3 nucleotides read TGTGCCAGCAGCTTAGGCGGGCCGCCCGGGGAGACCCAGTACTTC.

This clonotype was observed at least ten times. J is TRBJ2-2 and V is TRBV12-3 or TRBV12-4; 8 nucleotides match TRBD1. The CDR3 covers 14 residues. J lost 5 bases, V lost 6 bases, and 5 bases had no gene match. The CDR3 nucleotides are TGTGCCAGCAGACTGACAGGGGAGACCGGGGAGCTGTTTTTT. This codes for CASRLTGETGELFF.

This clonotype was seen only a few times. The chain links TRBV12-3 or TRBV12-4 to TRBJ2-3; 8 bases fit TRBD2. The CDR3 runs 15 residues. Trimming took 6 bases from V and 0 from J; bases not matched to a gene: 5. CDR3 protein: CASRRAGESTDTQYF. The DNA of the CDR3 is TGTGCCAGCAGGAGAGCGGGGGAGAGCACAGATACGCAGTATTTT.

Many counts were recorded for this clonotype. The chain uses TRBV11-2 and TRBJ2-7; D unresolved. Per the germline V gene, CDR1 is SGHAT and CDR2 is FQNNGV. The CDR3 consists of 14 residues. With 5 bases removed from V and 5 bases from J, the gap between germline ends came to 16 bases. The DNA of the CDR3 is TGTGCCAGCAGCAACCGCCCCCTGCGCAACGAGCAGTACGTC. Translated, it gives CASSNRPLRNEQYV.

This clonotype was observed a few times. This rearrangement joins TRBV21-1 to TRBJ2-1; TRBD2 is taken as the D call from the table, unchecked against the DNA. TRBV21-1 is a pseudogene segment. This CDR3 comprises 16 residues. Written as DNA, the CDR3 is TGTGCCAGCAGCAAACAAAAACTAGGAACCTACCAGGAGCAGTTCTTC. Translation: CASSKQKLGTYQEQFF.

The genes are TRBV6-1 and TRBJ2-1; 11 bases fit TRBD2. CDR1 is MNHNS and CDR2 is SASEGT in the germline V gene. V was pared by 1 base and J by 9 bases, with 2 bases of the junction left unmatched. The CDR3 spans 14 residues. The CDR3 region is CASSEGLAGLEQFF. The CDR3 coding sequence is TGTGCCAGCAGTGAAGGACTAGCGGGACTTGAGCAGTTCTTC.

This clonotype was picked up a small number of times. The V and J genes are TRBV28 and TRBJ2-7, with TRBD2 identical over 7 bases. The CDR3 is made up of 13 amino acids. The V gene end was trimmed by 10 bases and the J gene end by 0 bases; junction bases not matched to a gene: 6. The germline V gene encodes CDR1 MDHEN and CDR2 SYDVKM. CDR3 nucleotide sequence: TGTGCCACCAGCGGCGGGAGCTCCTACGAGCAGTACTTC. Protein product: CATSGGSSYEQYF.

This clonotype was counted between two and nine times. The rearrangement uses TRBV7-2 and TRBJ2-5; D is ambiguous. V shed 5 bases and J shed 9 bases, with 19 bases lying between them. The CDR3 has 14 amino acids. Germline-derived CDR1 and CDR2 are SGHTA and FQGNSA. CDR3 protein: CASSLGVDSDSQYF. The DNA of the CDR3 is TGTGCCAGCAGCCTAGGCGTAGACTCCGATTCCCAGTACTTC. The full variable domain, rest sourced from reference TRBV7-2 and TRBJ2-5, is GAGVSQSPSNKVTEKGKDVELRCDPISGHTALYWYRQSLGQGLEFLIYFQGNSAPDKSGLPSDRFSAERTGGSVSTLTIQRTQQEDSAVYLCASSLGVDSDSQYFGPGTRLLVL.

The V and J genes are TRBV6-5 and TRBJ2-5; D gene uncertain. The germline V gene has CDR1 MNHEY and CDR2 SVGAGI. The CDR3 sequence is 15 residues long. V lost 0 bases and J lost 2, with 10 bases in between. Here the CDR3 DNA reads TGTGCCAGCAGTTACTCGGGTCGGCGGCAAGAGACCCAGTACTTC. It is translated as CASSYSGRRQETQYF.

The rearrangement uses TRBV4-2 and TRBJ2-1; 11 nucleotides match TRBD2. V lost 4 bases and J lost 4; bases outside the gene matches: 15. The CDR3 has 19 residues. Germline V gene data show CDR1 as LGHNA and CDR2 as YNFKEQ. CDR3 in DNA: TGTGCCAGCAGCCCCCTAGGACCGGGACTAGCGGTACCATACAATGAGCAGTTCTTC. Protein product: CASSPLGPGLAVPYNEQFF.

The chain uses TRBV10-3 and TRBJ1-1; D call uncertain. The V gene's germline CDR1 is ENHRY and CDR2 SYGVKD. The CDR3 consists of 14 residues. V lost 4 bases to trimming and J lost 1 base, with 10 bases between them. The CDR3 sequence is CAISVTTPNTEAFF. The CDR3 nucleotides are TGTGCCATCAGTGTCACAACACCGAACACTGAAGCTTTCTTT.

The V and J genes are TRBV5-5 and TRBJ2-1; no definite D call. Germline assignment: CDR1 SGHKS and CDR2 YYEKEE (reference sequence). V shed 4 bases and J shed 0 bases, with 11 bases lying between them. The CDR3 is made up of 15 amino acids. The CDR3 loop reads CASSAGYSSYNEQFF. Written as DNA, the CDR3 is TGTGCCAGCAGCGCCGGGTACAGCTCCTACAATGAGCAGTTCTTC.